Given below is one T cell receptor (beta chain) in context. Its target is not known. Primers: 60 Vbeta forward and 13 Jbeta reverse. Sequencing used immunoSEQ multiplex PCR; TCRdb keeps in-frame clones, though not all of them. Among about 80,000 clones listed, approximately 80% were seen once. The germline V and J ends were trimmed by 2 bases and 1 base, with 18 bases remaining between them. Germline CDR1 is SGDLS and CDR2 is YYNGEE. The CDR3 totals 17 residues. The data were taken from a study of cytomegalovirus exposure and HLA in healthy donors. Findings of the study overall: Follow-up analysis found HLA locus-dependent TCR association rates, highest for DRB1 and lowest for HLA-C. In a later analysis, V- and J-gene trimming of beta chains associated with a DCLRE1C missense variant, replicated independently.

The receptor was isolated from a woman aged 45-65 years in good health and CMV-seropositive. The chain is built from TRBV9 and TRBJ1-1; maybe TRBD1 (5 bases). Sequencing was performed on PBMCs. The CDR3, as DNA: TGTGCCAGCAGCGTCCCCAAGATAGACGGACAGAACACTGAAGCTTTCTTT. It specifies CASSVPKIDGQNTEAFF. The full variable domain, rest sourced from reference TRBV9 and TRBJ1-1, is DSGVTQTPKHLITATGQRVTLRCSPRSGDLSVYWYQQSLDQGLQFLIQYYNGEERAKGNILERFSAQQFPDLHSELNLSSLELGDSALYFCASSVPKIDGQNTEAFFGQGTRLTVV.